One and the same sample provided the 2 T cell receptor beta chains below, sequenced in a study of cytomegalovirus exposure and HLA in healthy donors. This PCR relied on a set of 60 Vbeta primers and 13 Jbeta primers. Data came from immunoSEQ multiplex PCR; TCRdb stores just in-frame clones and leaves some out. The repertoire holds roughly 180,000 clones, with around 72% as singletons. Sequencing was carried out using PBMCs. Receptors were obtained from a female donor in good health and CMV-seronegative.

The rearrangement uses TRBV11-2 and TRBJ1-5; 10 positions match TRBD1. The J segment lost 6 bases and the V segment lost 5 bases, leaving 7 bases of the junction unmatched. The germline CDR1 and CDR2 sequences are SGHAT and FQNNGV. This CDR3 spans 15 amino acids. CDR3 residues: CASSQGTGESQPQHF. Here the CDR3 DNA reads TGTGCCAGCAGCCAAGGGACAGGGGAGAGTCAGCCCCAGCATTTT.

This clone was detected only a few times. The chain links TRBV28 to TRBJ1-3, with a tentative D call TRBD1 (5 bases). Germline V gives CDR1 MDHEN, CDR2 SYDVKM. Deletions cut 7 bases from V and 3 bases from J, with 19 bases between. This CDR3 is 16 amino acids long. The CDR3 region has the DNA TGTGCCAGCACCTTAGGGGCCCCAGGGAATGGAAACACCATATATTTT. It is translated as CASTLGAPGNGNTIYF.